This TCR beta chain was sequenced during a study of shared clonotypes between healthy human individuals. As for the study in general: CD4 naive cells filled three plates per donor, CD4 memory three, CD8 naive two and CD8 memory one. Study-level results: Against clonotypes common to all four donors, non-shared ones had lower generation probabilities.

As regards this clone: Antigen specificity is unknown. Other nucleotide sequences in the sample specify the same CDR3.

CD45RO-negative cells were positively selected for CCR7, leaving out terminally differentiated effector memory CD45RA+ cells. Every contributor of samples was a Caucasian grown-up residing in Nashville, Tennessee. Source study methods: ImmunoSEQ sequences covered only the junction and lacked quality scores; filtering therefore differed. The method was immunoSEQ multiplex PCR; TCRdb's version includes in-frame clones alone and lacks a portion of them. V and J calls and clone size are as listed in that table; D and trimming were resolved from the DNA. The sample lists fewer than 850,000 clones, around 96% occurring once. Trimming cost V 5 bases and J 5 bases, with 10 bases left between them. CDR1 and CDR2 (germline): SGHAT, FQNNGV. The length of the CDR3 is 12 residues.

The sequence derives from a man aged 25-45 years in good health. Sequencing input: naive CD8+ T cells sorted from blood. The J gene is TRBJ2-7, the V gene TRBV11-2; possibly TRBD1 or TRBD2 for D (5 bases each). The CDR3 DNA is TGTGCCAGCAGCCTGGGGACCGACGAGCAGTACTTC. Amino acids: CASSLGTDEQYF.